These 16 T cell receptor beta chains share one sample of origin, sequenced in a study of cytomegalovirus exposure and HLA in healthy donors. PCR was performed using 60 Vbeta and 13 Jbeta primers. Measured with immunoSEQ multiplex PCR; TCRdb has only the in-frame clones, and not every one. The profile shows about 150,000 clones, 60% to 85% of them singletons. The sequenced material came from PBMCs. The receptors derive from a woman aged 40 to 50 in good health and CMV-seronegative.

As concerns this clone: One junction end disagrees with the germline gene, perhaps due to a read error. The chain joins TRBV7-7 to TRBJ2-1; 8 bases agree with TRBD1. Germline V gene data show CDR1 as SSHAT and CDR2 as FNYEAQ (reference sequence). CDR3 size: 14 residues. The CDR3 DNA sequence: TGTGCTAGCAGCACAGGCAGGGGGCACAATGAGCAGTTCTTC. Translation: CASSTGRGHNEQFF. The complete variable domain, with remaining parts taken from reference TRBV7-7 and TRBJ2-1, reads GAGVSQSPRYKVTKRGQDVTLRCDPISSHATLYWYQQALGQGPEFLTYFNYEAQPDKSGLPSDRFSAERPEGSISTLTIQRTEQRDSAMYRCASSTGRGHNEQFFGPGTRLTVL.

This rearrangement joins TRBV5-1 to TRBJ2-7; TRBD2 might be the D (5 bases). In germline, CDR1 is SGHRS, CDR2 YFSETQ. This CDR3 is built from 15 residues. V lost 0 bases and J lost 0, with 10 bases in between. For the CDR3, the DNA is TGCGCCAGCAGCTTGGCCCTGGGGAGCTCCTACGAGCAGTACTTC. This sequence encodes CASSLALGSSYEQYF.

The chain has TRBV10-3 and TRBJ1-3, with D tentatively TRBD1 (6 bases). Trimming stripped 10 bases from V and 0 bases from J, with 13 bases between. Germline CDR1 and CDR2: ENHRY and SYGVKD. CDR3 size: 14 residues. The CDR3 nucleotides are TGTGCCACCACAACAGGGCTCTCTGGAAACACCATATATTTT. It encodes CATTTGLSGNTIYF.

The chain has TRBV6-5 and TRBJ2-7; TRBD1 agrees at 10 bases. CDR1 and CDR2 from the germline V gene are MNHEY and SVGAGI. This CDR3 is 15 amino acids long. The V segment lost 6 bases and the J segment 9 bases; nucleotides outside the gene matches: 14. The chain's CDR3 is CASSRYQGQGSGQYF. CDR3 coding DNA: TGTGCCAGCAGCCGCTACCAGGGACAGGGGAGCGGGCAGTACTTC.

The gene calls are TRBV10-3 and TRBJ1-1; the D gene is possibly TRBD1 (5 bases). This CDR3 region has 11 residues. Germline V gene data show CDR1 as ENHRY and CDR2 as SYGVKD. V lost 10 bases, J lost 4 bases, and 10 bases lay in between. The CDR3 sequence: CATSRATEAFF. The CDR3 region has the DNA TGTGCCACTTCCAGGGCCACTGAAGCTTTCTTT.

As for this clone: An end of the junction differs from the germline gene, which may be a read error. The chain recombines TRBV19 with TRBJ1-2; the match to TRBD1 covers 7 bases. In germline, CDR1 is LNHDA, CDR2 SQIVND (reference sequence). The length of the CDR3 is 13 residues. DNA for the CDR3: TGTGCCAGTAGTACGGGGACAGTTTCCCAACCTGACTTC. It codes for CASSTGTVSQPDF.

The chain couples TRBV28 to TRBJ2-5, with D hard to call. Trimming left V 3 bases short and J 2 bases short, with 10 bases between. The CDR3 has 14 amino acids. Germline V gene lookup returns CDR1 MDHEN and CDR2 SYDVKM. The CDR3 DNA is TGTGCCAGCAGTTTCATCGCGGCTCAAGAGACCCAGTACTTC. This sequence encodes CASSFIAAQETQYF.

Only a few counts were recorded for this clone. The V call is TRBV29-1, the J call TRBJ1-1, with a possible D match to TRBD1 (6 bases). Germline CDR1 SQVTM, CDR2 ANQGSEA. The CDR3 is 12 amino acids. Between the trimmed V and J ends, which lost 7 bases and 1 base, there was a span of 10 bases. The DNA for the CDR3 is TGCAGCGGAGGACAGCAGAACACTGAAGCTTTCTTT. Encoded protein: CSGGQQNTEAFF.

The chain carries TRBV19 and TRBJ1-3, with 8 nucleotides matching TRBD1. Germline CDR1 reads LNHDA; CDR2 reads SQIVND (reference sequence). The CDR3 loop spans 15 amino acids. V lost 5 bases and J lost 0; bases outside the gene matches: 3. CDR3 coding DNA: TGTGCCAGTAGTGTGACAGGGGCCTCTGGAAACACCATATATTTT. As protein: CASSVTGASGNTIYF.

The chain links TRBV7-9 to TRBJ1-1; D may be TRBD1 (5 bases). Trimming stripped 2 bases from V and 5 bases from J, with 9 bases between. This CDR3 is 13 amino acids long. Germline V lookup: CDR1 SEHNR, CDR2 FQNEAQ (reference sequence). CDR3 amino acids: CASSLNGGTEAFF. CDR3 DNA sequence: TGTGCCAGCAGCTTAAACGGGGGGACTGAAGCTTTCTTT.

This clone was seen only once. The chain links TRBV11-2 to TRBJ2-2, with D tentatively TRBD1 (5 bases). Germline CDR1 and CDR2: SGHAT and FQNNGV. The CDR3 extends over 14 amino acids. The V and J ends lost 2 bases and 6 bases respectively, with 10 bases between them. DNA of the CDR3: TGTGCCAGCAGCTTACAGGGAATGGCCGGGGAGCTGTTTTTT. Encoded protein: CASSLQGMAGELFF.

V and J are TRBV4-1 and TRBJ2-7; D might be TRBD1 (5 bases). From germline, CDR1 is MGHRA and CDR2 YSYEKL. This CDR3 has 14 residues. Trimming took off 1 base at V and 0 bases at J, with 7 bases between the two ends. For the CDR3, the DNA is TGCGCCAGCAGCCAAGTAGGGGCCTCCTACGAGCAGTACTTC. Its translation: CASSQVGASYEQYF.

The sample holds a few counts of this clone. V gene TRBV19 combines with J gene TRBJ1-6; perhaps TRBD1 as D (5 bases). CDR1 and CDR2 from the germline V gene are LNHDA and SQIVND (reference sequence). Deletions cut 7 bases from V and 8 bases from J, with 12 bases between. The CDR3 has 13 amino acids. CDR3 amino acids: CASTEQVDSPLHF. In nucleotides, the CDR3 is TGTGCCAGTACTGAACAGGTCGATTCACCCCTCCACTTT.

This clone occurred once. The chain has TRBV7-9 and TRBJ1-4; D may be TRBD1 (6 bases). V was shortened by 3 bases and J by 8 bases, with 16 bases between the two germline ends. This CDR3 contains 15 residues. Germline CDR1 is SEHNR and CDR2 is FQNEAQ (reference sequence). Here the CDR3 reads CASSFSRGTWEKLFF. The CDR3 nucleotides read TGTGCCAGCAGCTTTAGCAGGGGAACTTGGGAAAAACTGTTTTTT.

The chain carries TRBV9 and TRBJ2-1, with 11 bases that match TRBD1. The J segment lost 7 bases and the V segment lost 2 bases, leaving 8 bases of the junction unmatched. The CDR3 extends over 16 amino acids. From germline, CDR1 is SGDLS and CDR2 YYNGEE. The CDR3 coding sequence is TGTGCCAGCAGCGTCGAAGGTGGGGACAGGGGGAATGAGCAGTTCTTC. Translated, it gives CASSVEGGDRGNEQFF.

V and J are TRBV4-1 and TRBJ1-5; 10 bases agree with TRBD1. V gave up 3 bases and J gave up 6 bases; unmatched junction bases: 8. Per the germline V gene, CDR1 is MGHRA and CDR2 is YSYEKL. CDR3 size: 16 residues. The CDR3 loop reads CASSQLDRGISQPQHF. The CDR3 DNA is TGCGCCAGCAGCCAGCTGGACAGGGGGATCAGTCAGCCCCAGCATTTT.